This T cell receptor beta chain was captured in a study of shared clonotypes between healthy human individuals (dated by TCRdb to 2019 to 2021). About the full investigation: The cohort included three men and two women between 18 and 49 years of age. To estimate repertoire size and how much clonotypes are shared between individuals, the study performed deep sequencing of blood TCR repertoires from about 5 healthy adults. Per donor, three plates each were used for CD4 naive and CD4 memory, two for CD8 naive, and one for CD8 memory. Different laboratories and diverse techniques were used to prepare libraries and sequence TCR repertoires, to increase sequencing depth and limit assay-specific biases. Between about 0.94 and 8.9 billion PBMCs per donor were obtained by leukapheresis. Summary of the overall study and its limitations: Incomplete sequencing was indicated by rarefaction of sorted-subset datasets, despite the large sequencing depth. When several donors were compared, the shared fraction of clonotypes was approximately 5% for naive CD4, over 3% for naive CD8, 2.3% for memory CD4, and 0.4% for memory CD8. Naive subsets generally had larger estimated clonotype richness than memory subsets. The genetic and exposure-history diversity represented was limited by the small number of donors. Sampling was limited to blood, and TCR repertoires in tissue likely differ from TCR repertoires in blood. Pairwise subsampling led to the expectation that sequencing depth would affect the degree of clonotype sharing among donors. Compared with non-shared clonotypes, clonotypes shared by all four sorted-subset donors had higher generation probabilities.

Regarding this clone: The antigen it recognizes is unknown. It has no much larger one-base neighbor in the sample; base qualities were not kept.

Using the deep immunoSEQ assay, multiplex PCR amplified TCR CDR3 regions from genomic DNA. For each cell subset, the extracted genomic DNA was distributed evenly across all wells of several immunoSEQ 96-well plates, and each plate served as one replicate. For sorted subsets, each replicate PCR was loaded with around 200 ng genomic DNA, equivalent to 30,000 or so T cell genomes. Purified libraries were quantified with a Qubit 3.0 fluorometer, sized on a Bioanalyzer 2100, and re-quantified with the KAPA Library Quantification kit. Each immunoSEQ 96-well plate was sequenced on its own single-read 150-cycle Illumina NextSeq 550 flow cell. The original methods were these. Because only junctional sequences without quality scores were contained in the immunoSEQ output, filtering matching that applied to full-length reads could not be performed. To assign V/J genes and CDR3, sequences were annotated using PyIR, a Python wrapper for IgBLAST v1.9, with IMGT germline references. Reads were removed for weak V/J assignments (E-value above 1e-6), missing CDR3, stop codons, out-of-frame junctions, or ambiguous translated residues. V3J clonotypes were defined as sequences sharing the same inferred V gene, J gene, and CDR3 amino acid sequence. Percentage overlap between repertoires was calculated by dividing the number of shared unique clonotypes by the size of the smaller repertoire. Three approaches were used to assess repertoire richness: RTK rarefaction, the Chao1 estimator, and Recon v2.1 estimates of unobserved clonotypes. Generation probabilities for all TCRbeta clonotypes obtained by the gDNA method from a handful of donors were computed using OLGA. TCRdb carries this immuneACCESS record with in-frame sequences only. Its versions omit some clonotypes, under half of them owing to an unresolved V gene in the studies checked, with the rest unexplained. The V and J calls and the clone size are those of that table, but D and trimming were determined from the DNA. For this sample there are over 2 million clones; 85% to 95% appear just once. 0.3% to 0.45% of the sample lies in the top ten.

The donors were healthy, HIV-negative adults with no recently reported acute infections or vaccinations. All donors were Caucasian adults living in Nashville, Tennessee, USA. CD4+ T cells were enriched by magnetic negative selection; naive cells were then positively selected on CD45RA, and the negative fraction formed the memory subset. After blood collection by leukapheresis, PBMCs were isolated using Ficoll-Histopaque density gradient centrifugation and then cryopreserved in the vapor phase of liquid nitrogen. Purity and quantity of every magnetically sorted T cell population were checked by analytical flow cytometry. Genomic DNA was isolated from each sorted fraction and quantified by UV absorbance on a Nanodrop 2000c. The sequenced material came from naive CD4+ T cells from PBMCs. According to the study, the label for this sample's cell subset or site signals: CD45RA+ positively selected. The sequence was obtained from a man between 18 and 35 years old in good health. Some clones in this sample may be carry-over from other donors' samples.

For the CDR3, the sequence is CSVGHFTSGPPSYEQYF. The DNA is TGCAGCGTTGGACATTTTACTAGCGGTCCACCTTCCTACGAGCAGTACTTC. The receptor chain draws on TRBV29-1 and TRBJ2-7; a stretch of 8 junction bases matches TRBD2. Here V drops 4 bases and J drops 1 base, and the junction holds 15 bases not matched to any gene. Measured from the cysteine to the phenylalanine, the CDR3 is 17 residues long. Only the CDR3 portion is preserved as DNA: 51 bases, with reading frame beginning at the first base. CDR1 is given as SQVTM and CDR2 as ANQGSEA, both from the germline V gene.